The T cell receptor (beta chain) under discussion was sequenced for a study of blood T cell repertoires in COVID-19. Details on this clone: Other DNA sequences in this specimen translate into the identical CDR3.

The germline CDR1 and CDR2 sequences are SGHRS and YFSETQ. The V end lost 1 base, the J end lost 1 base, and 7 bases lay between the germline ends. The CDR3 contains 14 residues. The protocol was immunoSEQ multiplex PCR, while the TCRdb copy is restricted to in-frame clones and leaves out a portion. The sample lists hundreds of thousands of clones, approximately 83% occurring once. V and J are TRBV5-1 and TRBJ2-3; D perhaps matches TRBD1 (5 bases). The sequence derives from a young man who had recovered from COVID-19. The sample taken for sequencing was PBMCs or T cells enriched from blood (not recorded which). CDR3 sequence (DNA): TGCGCCAGCAGCTTGAGGGGCGGCACAGATACGCAGTATTTT. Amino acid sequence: CASSLRGGTDTQYF.